The rows below give T cell receptor beta chains drawn from one sample of a study of blood T cell repertoires in COVID-19. This table comes from immunoSEQ multiplex PCR, and its TCRdb copy is limited to in-frame clones, with some not included. The data contain 200,000 to 250,000 clones, roughly 84% of them singletons. Sequencing was done on a sample of peripheral blood. The receptors here all came from a woman over 75 with acute or convalescent COVID-19. Both conserved end residues are part of each CDR3. The D gene is left open where the match is weak.

v_call	j_call	d_call	cdr3_aa	cdr3_nt
TRBV27	TRBJ1-1	NA	CASSLDNLNTEAFF	TGTGCCAGCAGTTTGGACAACCTGAACACTGAAGCTTTCTTT
TRBV6-6	TRBJ1-6	NA	CASIRSAYNSPLHF	TGTGCCAGCATCAGGTCGGCCTATAATTCACCCCTCCACTTT
TRBV9	TRBJ1-1	TRBD1	CASSEGQGLNTEAFF	TGTGCCAGCAGCGAGGGACAGGGGTTAAACACTGAAGCTTTCTTT
TRBV11-1	TRBJ2-5	NA	CASSRRQAEETQYF	TGTGCCAGCAGCCGCCGACAGGCAGAAGAGACCCAGTACTTC
TRBV18	TRBJ2-7	TRBD2	CASSPPVGGVRNEQYF	TGTGCCAGCTCACCACCGGTCGGGGGGGTGCGCAACGAGCAGTACTTC
TRBV6-1	TRBJ1-2	NA	CASSEQGNIYGYTF	TGTGCCAGCAGTGAACAGGGGAATATCTATGGCTACACCTTC
TRBV10-2	TRBJ2-1	TRBD2	CASSDRFGGANEQFF	TGCGCCAGCAGTGACCGGTTCGGGGGGGCGAATGAGCAGTTCTTC
TRBV7-2	TRBJ2-1	NA	CASSLANFDEQFF	TGTGCCAGCAGCTTAGCGAACTTCGATGAGCAGTTCTTC
TRBV3-1/TRBV3-2	TRBJ1-2	NA	CASSHIYGYTF	TGTGCCAGCAGCCATATCTATGGCTACACCTTC
TRBV29-1	TRBJ1-3	NA	CSVDLGGGAGNTIYF	TGCAGCGTTGATCTCGGCGGGGGCGCGGGAAACACCATATATTTT
TRBV11-2	TRBJ2-5	NA	CASKTYGLRGAQETQYF	TGTGCCAGCAAAACTTACGGCCTACGGGGGGCCCAAGAGACCCAGTACTTC
TRBV15	TRBJ2-5	TRBD1	CATSRTGETQYF	TGTGCCACCAGCAGGACAGGGGAGACCCAGTACTTC
TRBV29-1	TRBJ1-2	NA	CSVETLMSGGGGYTF	TGCAGCGTTGAAACTCTTATGAGTGGGGGCGGCGGCTACACCTTC